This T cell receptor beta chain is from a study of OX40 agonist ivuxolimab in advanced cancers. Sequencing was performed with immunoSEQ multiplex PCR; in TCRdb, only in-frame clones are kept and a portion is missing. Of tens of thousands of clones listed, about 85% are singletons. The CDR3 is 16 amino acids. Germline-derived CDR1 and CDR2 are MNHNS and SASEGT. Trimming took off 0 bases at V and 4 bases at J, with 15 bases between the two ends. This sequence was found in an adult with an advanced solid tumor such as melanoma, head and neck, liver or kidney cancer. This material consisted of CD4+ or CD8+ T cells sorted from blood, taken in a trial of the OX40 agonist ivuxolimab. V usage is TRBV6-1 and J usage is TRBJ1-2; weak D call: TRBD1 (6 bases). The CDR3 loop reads CASSEALDRLGYGYTF. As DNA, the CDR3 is TGTGCCAGCAGTGAAGCGCTAGACAGGCTTGGCTATGGCTACACCTTC.